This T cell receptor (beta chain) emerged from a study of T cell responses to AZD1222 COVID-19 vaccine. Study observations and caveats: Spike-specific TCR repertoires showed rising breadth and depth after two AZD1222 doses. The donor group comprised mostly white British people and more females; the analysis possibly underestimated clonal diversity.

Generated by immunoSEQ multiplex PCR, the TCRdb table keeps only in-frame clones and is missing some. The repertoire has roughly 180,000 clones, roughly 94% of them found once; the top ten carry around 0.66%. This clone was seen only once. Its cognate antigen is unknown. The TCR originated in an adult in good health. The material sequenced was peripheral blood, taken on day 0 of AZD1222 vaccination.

This CDR3 reads CASSLREGGETQYF. The CDR3 region has the DNA TGTGCCAGCAGCCTGCGGGAGGGCGGGGAGACCCAGTACTTC. This chain uses TRBV6-5 with TRBJ2-5, with 9 bases that match TRBD2. The J segment lost 5 bases and the V segment lost 6 bases, leaving 7 bases of the junction unmatched. Germline CDR1 reads MNHEY; CDR2 reads SVGAGI. The CDR3 is 14 residues long.